What follows is one TCR beta chain and its context. The repertoire was sequenced with immunoSEQ multiplex PCR; TCRdb's copy has only in-frame clones and lacks some. The sample shows about 28,000 clones, 85% to 90% of them seen only once. V shed 3 bases and J shed 1 base, with 3 bases lying between them. The germline gives CDR1 SEHNR, CDR2 FQNEAQ (reference sequence). CDR3 size: 12 residues. This specimen belongs to a study of PD-1 and CTLA-4 blockade in melanoma. This clonotype was obtained from a human donor with melanoma. The V gene is TRBV7-9, the J gene TRBJ1-1; D remains ambiguous. The sample consisted of CD8+ T cells from peripheral blood, taken before anti-PD-1 treatment. In DNA form, the CDR3 reads TGTGCCAGCAGCTTTAAGAACACTGAAGCTTTCTTT. Translation gives CASSFKNTEAFF.